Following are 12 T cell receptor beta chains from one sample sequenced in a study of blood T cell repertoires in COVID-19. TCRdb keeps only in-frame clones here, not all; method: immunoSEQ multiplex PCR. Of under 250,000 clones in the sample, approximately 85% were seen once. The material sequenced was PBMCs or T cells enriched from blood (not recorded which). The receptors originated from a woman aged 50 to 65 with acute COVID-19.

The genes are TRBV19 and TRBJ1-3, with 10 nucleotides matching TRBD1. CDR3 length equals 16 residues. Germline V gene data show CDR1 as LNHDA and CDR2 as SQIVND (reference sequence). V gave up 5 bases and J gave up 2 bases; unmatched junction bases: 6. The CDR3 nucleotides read TGTGCCAGTAGTGATAGACAGGGGGCGACTGGAAACACCATATATTTT. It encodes CASSDRQGATGNTIYF.

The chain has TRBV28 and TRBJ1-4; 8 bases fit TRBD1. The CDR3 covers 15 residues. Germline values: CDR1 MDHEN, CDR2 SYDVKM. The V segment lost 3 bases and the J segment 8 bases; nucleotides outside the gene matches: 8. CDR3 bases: TGTGCCAGCAGTTTGAGCGGACAGGGCGGCGAAAAACTGTTTTTT. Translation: CASSLSGQGGEKLFF.

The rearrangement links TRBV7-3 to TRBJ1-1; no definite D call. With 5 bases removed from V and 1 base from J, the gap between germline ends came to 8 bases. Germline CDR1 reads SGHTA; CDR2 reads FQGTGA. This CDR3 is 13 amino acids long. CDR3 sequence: CASSIPGNTEAFF. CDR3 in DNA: TGTGCCAGCAGCATCCCAGGGAACACTGAAGCTTTCTTT.

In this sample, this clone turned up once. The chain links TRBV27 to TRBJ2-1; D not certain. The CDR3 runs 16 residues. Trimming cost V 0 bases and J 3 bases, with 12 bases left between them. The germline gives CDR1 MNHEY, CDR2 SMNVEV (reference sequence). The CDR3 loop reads CASSLSRFFSYNEQFF. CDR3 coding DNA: TGTGCCAGCAGTTTATCCCGGTTCTTTAGCTACAATGAGCAGTTCTTC.

CDR3 amino acids: CASSTTGNQPQHF. The DNA of the CDR3 is TGTGCCAGCAGTACGACAGGGAATCAGCCCCAGCATTTT. The chain uses TRBV6-2 or TRBV6-3 and TRBJ1-5, with 7 bases fitting TRBD1. V lost 5 bases to trimming and J lost 4 bases; unmatched junction nucleotides: 2. Germline CDR1 reads MNHEY; CDR2 reads SVGEGT. The CDR3 is made up of 13 amino acids.

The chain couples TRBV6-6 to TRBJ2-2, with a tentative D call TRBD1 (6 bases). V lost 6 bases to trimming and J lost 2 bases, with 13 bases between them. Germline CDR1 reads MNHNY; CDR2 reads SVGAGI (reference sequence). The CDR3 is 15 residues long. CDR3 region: CASRSGEKNTGELFF. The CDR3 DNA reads TGTGCCAGCAGATCAGGGGAGAAAAACACCGGGGAGCTGTTTTTT.

The CDR3: CASSLRGEVTDTQYF. The CDR3 nucleotides read TGTGCCAGCAGCTTGCGGGGGGAAGTCACAGATACGCAGTATTTT. J is TRBJ2-3 and V is TRBV7-9; 8 bases line up with TRBD2. Trimming at V came to 3 bases and at J to 2 bases, leaving 4 bases not matched to a gene. CDR3 length equals 15 residues. Looked up from germline, CDR1 is SEHNR and CDR2 is FQNEAQ (reference sequence). Using reference TRBV7-9 and TRBJ2-3 for the parts outside the CDR3, the full variable domain is DTGVSQNPRHKITKRGQNVTFRCDPISEHNRLYWYRQTLGQGPEFLTYFQNEAQLEKSRLLSDRFSAERPKGSFSTLEIQRTEQGDSAMYLCASSLRGEVTDTQYFGPGTRLTVL.

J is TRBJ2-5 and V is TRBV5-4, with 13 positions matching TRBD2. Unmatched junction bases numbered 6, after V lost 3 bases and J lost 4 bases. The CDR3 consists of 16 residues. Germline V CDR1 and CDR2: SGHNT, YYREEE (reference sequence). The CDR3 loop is CASSSRTSGGRETQYF. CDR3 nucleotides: TGTGCCAGCAGCTCACGGACTAGCGGGGGTCGAGAGACCCAGTACTTC.

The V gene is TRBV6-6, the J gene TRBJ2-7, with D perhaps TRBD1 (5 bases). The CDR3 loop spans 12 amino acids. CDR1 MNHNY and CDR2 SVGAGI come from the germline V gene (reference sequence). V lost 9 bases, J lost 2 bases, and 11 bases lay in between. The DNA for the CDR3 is TGTGCCAGTATGGACACTACCTACGAGCAGTACTTC. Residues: CASMDTTYEQYF.

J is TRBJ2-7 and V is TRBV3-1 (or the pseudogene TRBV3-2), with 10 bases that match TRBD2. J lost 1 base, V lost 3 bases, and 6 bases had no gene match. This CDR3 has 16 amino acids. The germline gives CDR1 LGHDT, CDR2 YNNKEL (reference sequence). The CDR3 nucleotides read TGTGCCAGCAGCCAGGGGCTAGCGGGGGTATCCTACGAGCAGTACTTC. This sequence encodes CASSQGLAGVSYEQYF.

CDR3 DNA sequence: TGTGCCAGCAGCTTACTACGGGGGGGCACAGATACGCAGTATTTT. Its translation: CASSLLRGGTDTQYF. This sequence joins TRBV7-2 and TRBJ2-3, with 7 bases that match TRBD2. CDR3 length: 15 amino acids. The germline V gene encodes CDR1 SGHTA and CDR2 FQGNSA. Trimming at V came to 2 bases and at J to 1 base, leaving 3 bases not matched to a gene.

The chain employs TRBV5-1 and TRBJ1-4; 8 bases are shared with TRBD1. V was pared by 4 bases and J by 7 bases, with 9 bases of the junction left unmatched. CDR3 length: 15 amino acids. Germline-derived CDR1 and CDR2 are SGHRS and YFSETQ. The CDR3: CASSAGGQFGEKLFF. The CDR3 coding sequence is TGCGCCAGCAGCGCAGGGGGCCAGTTTGGTGAAAAACTGTTTTTT. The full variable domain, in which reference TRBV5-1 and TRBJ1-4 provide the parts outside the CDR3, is KAGVTQTPRYLIKTRGQQVTLSCSPISGHRSVSWYQQTPGQGLQFLFEYFSETQRNKGNFPGRFSGRQFSNSRSEMNVSTLELGDSALYLCASSAGGQFGEKLFFGSGTQLSVL.